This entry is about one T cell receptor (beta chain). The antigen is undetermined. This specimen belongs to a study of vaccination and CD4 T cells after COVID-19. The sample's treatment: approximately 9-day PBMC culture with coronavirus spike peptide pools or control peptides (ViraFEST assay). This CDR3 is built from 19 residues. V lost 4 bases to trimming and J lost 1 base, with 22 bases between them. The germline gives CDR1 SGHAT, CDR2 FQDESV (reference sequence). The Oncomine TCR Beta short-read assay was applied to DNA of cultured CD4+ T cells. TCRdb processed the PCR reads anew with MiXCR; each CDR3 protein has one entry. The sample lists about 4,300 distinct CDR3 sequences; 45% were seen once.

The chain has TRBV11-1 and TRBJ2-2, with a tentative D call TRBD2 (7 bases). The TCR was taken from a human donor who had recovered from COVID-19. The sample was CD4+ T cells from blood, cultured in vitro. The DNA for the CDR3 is TGTGCCAGCAGCTACACAACACCTGGCGGGGGCCTGAACACCGGGGAGCTGTTTTTT. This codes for CASSYTTPGGGLNTGELFF. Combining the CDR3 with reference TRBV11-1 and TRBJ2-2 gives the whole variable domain EAEVAQSPRYKITEKSQAVAFWCDPISGHATLYWYRQILGQGPELLVQFQDESVVDDSQLPKDRFSAERLKGVDSTLKIQPAELGDSAMYLCASSYTTPGGGLNTGELFFGEGSRLTVL.